This T cell receptor (beta chain) was sequenced for a study of beta chain features in type 1 diabetes. Study-wide background: Healthy donors, compared against patients, showed similar age, gender and cell yields.

General study findings and limits: Across all four CD4+ subsets, people with type 1 diabetes showed modestly shorter TCRB CDR3s.

All of the isolated RNA was reverse transcribed, so expressed TCRB transcripts were sequenced. The method was immunoSEQ multiplex PCR; TCRdb's version includes in-frame clones alone and lacks a portion of them. Among about 660,000 clones listed, over 11% were seen once. It was via CD45RO/CCR7/CD25/CD127/CD95/CD27 that CD4+ naive, central memory, regulatory and stem cell-like memory cells were sorted. A few counts support this clone. Its antigen is currently unknown. The sequenced sample was naive CD4+ T cells from blood. The clonotype comes from a man aged 18 to 35 with type 1 diabetes.

The CDR3 reads CASSYRQGVNEQYF. The CDR3, as DNA: TGTGCCAGCAGTTACCGGCAGGGAGTCAACGAGCAGTACTTC. The chain is built from TRBV6-6 and TRBJ2-7; TRBD1 or TRBD2 may be the D gene (5 bases each). This CDR3 contains 14 residues. CDR1 MNHNY and CDR2 SVGAGI come from the germline V gene (reference sequence). V was pared by 2 bases and J by 5 bases, with 13 bases between.